The 19 T cell receptor beta chains below were found in one sample sequenced in a study of T cells of healthy individuals. In TCRdb, the 5' RACE reads were re-called with MiXCR into one record per CDR3 protein. The table includes 50,000 to 55,000 distinct CDR3 sequences, roughly 15% detected once. The receptor source for this set is a human donor in good health.

This clonotype was recorded many times. The chain carries TRBV20-1 and TRBJ1-4; D remains unclear. Per germline, CDR1 DFQATT and CDR2 SNEGSKA (reference sequence). The CDR3 loop spans 15 amino acids. Trimming left V 0 bases short and J 4 bases short, with 12 bases between. The CDR3 DNA sequence: TGCAGTGCTAGAGAACCGAGTTCTGGTAATGAAAAACTGTTTTTT. As protein: CSAREPSSGNEKLFF.

The sample holds many counts of this clonotype. V and J are TRBV20-1 and TRBJ2-2, with TRBD2 matching over 10 bases. Trimming removed 0 bases from V and 5 bases from J; junction bases left unmatched: 6. This CDR3 has 16 residues. The germline V gene has CDR1 DFQATT and CDR2 SNEGSKA (reference sequence). The CDR3, as DNA: TGCAGTGCTAGAGATATCCAGCGGGGGGGGACCGGGGAGCTGTTTTTT. Residues: CSARDIQRGGTGELFF.

This clonotype occurred a few times. The chain is built from TRBV18 and TRBJ2-1; D possibly corresponds to TRBD2 (5 bases). V was shortened by 3 bases and J by 6 bases, with 12 bases between the two germline ends. CDR1 KGHSH and CDR2 LQKENI come from the germline V gene. This CDR3 spans 14 amino acids. The CDR3 spells CASSPARRTNEQFF. As DNA, the CDR3 is TGTGCCAGCTCACCGGCGCGGAGGACCAATGAGCAGTTCTTC.

This clonotype appeared many times. The rearrangement joins TRBV12-5 to TRBJ2-7; perhaps TRBD1 as D (5 bases). The CDR3 contains 12 residues. Trimming stripped 6 bases from V and 3 bases from J, with 9 bases between. The V gene's germline CDR1 is LGHNT and CDR2 FRNRAP. This CDR3 is CASGLDIYEQYF. In nucleotides, the CDR3 is TGTGCTAGTGGACTGGACATCTACGAGCAGTACTTC.

V gene TRBV12-3 or TRBV12-4 combines with J gene TRBJ2-7; possibly TRBD1 for D (6 bases). V was cut by 5 bases and J by 6 bases, with 11 bases left in between. This CDR3 spans 12 amino acids. For the CDR3, the DNA is TGTGCCAGCAGTCCCCAAGGGGGCGAGCAGTACTTC. Protein product: CASSPQGGEQYF.

The chain carries TRBV5-1 and TRBJ2-3; 7 bases line up with TRBD1. Germline values: CDR1 SGHRS, CDR2 YFSETQ. J lost 2 bases, V lost 0 bases, and 9 bases had no gene match. The CDR3 loop spans 17 amino acids. In nucleotides, the CDR3 is TGCGCCAGCAGCTTGGCGACAGGGTACCTACTCACAGATACGCAGTATTTT. Amino acids: CASSLATGYLLTDTQYF.

The table lists this clonotype with a few counts. The V and J genes are TRBV30 and TRBJ1-3; unclear D gene. From germline, CDR1 is GTSNPN and CDR2 SVGIG (reference sequence). This CDR3 has 15 residues. Trimming shortened V by 0 bases and J by 2 bases, and 11 bases separated the two germline ends. CDR3 DNA: TGTGCCTGGAGTGTACAATATGGAACTGGAAACACCATATATTTT. The encoded protein is CAWSVQYGTGNTIYF.

V is TRBV20-1 and J is TRBJ2-3; TRBD1 matches at 8 bases. V lost 1 base and J lost 1; bases outside the gene matches: 10. The CDR3 consists of 17 residues. The germline gives CDR1 DFQATT, CDR2 SNEGSKA (reference sequence). This CDR3 is CSARAEGAGGGTDTQYF. CDR3 nucleotide sequence: TGCAGTGCTAGAGCCGAAGGGGCAGGGGGCGGCACAGATACGCAGTATTTT.

This clonotype has at least ten counts. The J gene is TRBJ2-7, the V gene TRBV7-2; D remains ambiguous. Germline CDR1 reads SGHTA; CDR2 reads FQGNSA. This CDR3 has 15 residues. V was cut by 2 bases and J by 3 bases, with 14 bases left in between. CDR3 sequence reads: CASSLIGLSSYEQYF. The CDR3 region has the DNA TGTGCCAGCAGCTTAATTGGTCTCAGTAGCTACGAGCAGTACTTC.

This clonotype was counted at least ten times. This chain links TRBV7-2 with TRBJ2-7; 9 bases map to TRBD2. Germline V CDR1 and CDR2: SGHTA, FQGNSA. This CDR3 contains 16 residues. The V segment lost 5 bases and the J segment 6 bases; nucleotides outside the gene matches: 14. CDR3: CASSTQEAGGGLEQYF. CDR3 sequence (DNA): TGTGCCAGCAGCACCCAAGAAGCGGGGGGAGGGCTCGAGCAGTACTTC.

The rearrangement links TRBV20-1 to TRBJ2-3; 7 bases align to TRBD2. The germline V gene has CDR1 DFQATT and CDR2 SNEGSKA (reference sequence). V dropped 7 bases and J dropped 2; count of bases not matched to a gene: 6. There are 13 residues in the CDR3. The CDR3 loop is CSVIGTNTDTQYF. DNA for the CDR3: TGCAGTGTTATAGGGACTAACACAGATACGCAGTATTTT.

Many counts were recorded for this clonotype. The V call is TRBV4-3, the J call TRBJ2-3, with TRBD1 matching over 8 bases. The germline gives CDR1 LGHNA, CDR2 YSLEER. V shed 3 bases, J shed 2 bases, and the junction held 10 bases outside the gene matches. CDR3 length: 17 amino acids. CDR3 DNA: TGCGCCAGCAGCCACGCGACCGGGACAGGCCCCACAGATACGCAGTATTTT. It codes for CASSHATGTGPTDTQYF.

The gene calls are TRBV12-1 and TRBJ2-5; the table's D call of TRBD2 was not tested on the DNA. TRBV12-1 is a pseudogene segment. The CDR3 has 17 amino acids. The CDR3 spells CASSLLKRPDSQETQYF. CDR3 coding DNA: TGTGCCAGCAGCTTATTAAAGAGGCCGGACTCCCAAGAGACCCAGTACTTC.

A few counts support this clonotype. The V call is TRBV11-2, the J call TRBJ2-3; 11 nucleotides agree with TRBD2. This CDR3 has 14 residues. The V segment lost 6 bases and the J segment 6 bases; nucleotides outside the gene matches: 5. CDR1 and CDR2 (germline): SGHAT, FQNNGV. CDR3 residues: CASRTTSGSDTQYF. The DNA of the CDR3 is TGTGCCAGCAGGACAACTAGCGGGAGTGATACGCAGTATTTT.

This clonotype was seen a handful of times. V usage is TRBV25-1 and J usage is TRBJ1-6; D is uncertain. Per germline, CDR1 MGHDK and CDR2 SYGVNS. V was clipped by 4 bases and J by 9 bases, with 13 bases between them. The CDR3 consists of 14 residues. The CDR3 nucleotides read TGTGCCAGCAGTGCCGGTCTGGCGCCTTCACCCCTCCACTTT. The encoded protein is CASSAGLAPSPLHF.

This clonotype was counted at least ten times. The chain joins TRBV19 to TRBJ2-3; D is perhaps TRBD1 (6 bases). The CDR3 extends over 13 amino acids. The germline V gene has CDR1 LNHDA and CDR2 SQIVND (reference sequence). V lost 4 bases and J lost 4, with 9 bases in between. The CDR3 nucleotides are TGTGCCAGTAGTAGTCACAGGGCAGATACGCAGTATTTT. It encodes CASSSHRADTQYF.

This clonotype was seen more than once but under ten times. V usage is TRBV6-1 and J usage is TRBJ2-7; no reliable D call. In germline, CDR1 is MNHNS, CDR2 SASEGT. Trimming cost V 7 bases and J 0 bases, with 16 bases left between them. The CDR3 loop spans 15 amino acids. The DNA for the CDR3 is TGTGCCAGCATTCTGGGCGAAGCCCCCTCCTACGAGCAGTACTTC. Translated, it gives CASILGEAPSYEQYF.

Many counts were recorded for this clonotype. The V and J genes are TRBV5-1 and TRBJ2-4; D may be TRBD1 (5 bases). Germline V gene sequence: CDR1 SGHRS, CDR2 YFSETQ. The CDR3 has 15 residues. With 2 bases removed from V and 8 bases from J, the gap between germline ends came to 17 bases. As DNA, the CDR3 is TGCGCCAGCAGCTTCCGACAGTACCTACGGGACATTCAGTACTTC. This encodes CASSFRQYLRDIQYF.

In its sample, this clonotype was seen a few times. The genes are TRBV19 and TRBJ2-7; D is undetermined. The CDR3 totals 13 residues. V was cut by 3 bases and J by 4 bases, with 10 bases left in between. Germline values: CDR1 LNHDA, CDR2 SQIVND (reference sequence). Written as DNA, the CDR3 is TGTGCCAGTAGTATCGATGGCAAGTACGAGCAGTACTTC. The encoded protein is CASSIDGKYEQYF.